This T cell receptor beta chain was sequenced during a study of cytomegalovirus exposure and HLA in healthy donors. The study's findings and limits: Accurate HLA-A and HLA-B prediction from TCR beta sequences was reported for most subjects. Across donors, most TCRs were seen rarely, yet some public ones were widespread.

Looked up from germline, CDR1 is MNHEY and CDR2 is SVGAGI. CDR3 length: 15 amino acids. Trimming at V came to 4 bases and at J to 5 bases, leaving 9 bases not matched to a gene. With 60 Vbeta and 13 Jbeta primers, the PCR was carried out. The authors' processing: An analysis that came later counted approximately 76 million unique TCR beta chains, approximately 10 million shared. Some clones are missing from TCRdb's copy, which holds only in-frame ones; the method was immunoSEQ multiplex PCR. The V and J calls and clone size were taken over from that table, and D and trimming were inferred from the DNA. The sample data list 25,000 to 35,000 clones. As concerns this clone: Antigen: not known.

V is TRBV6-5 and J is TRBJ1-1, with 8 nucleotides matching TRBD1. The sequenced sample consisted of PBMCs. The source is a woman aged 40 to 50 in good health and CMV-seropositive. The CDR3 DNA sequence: TGTGCCAGCAGTTTATTGGCAGGGGGCCAGACTGAAGCTTTCTTT. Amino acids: CASSLLAGGQTEAFF.